The 21 T cell receptor beta chains below come from one sample, sequenced in a study of cytomegalovirus exposure and HLA in healthy donors (TCRdb year 2017). Preparation of the library involved the immunoSEQ multiplex PCR assay. A mixture of 60 forward primers for TCR Vbeta segments and 13 reverse primers for TCR Jbeta segments was used in the multiplex PCR. TCRdb stores this immuneACCESS table with in-frame sequences only. Part of the clones is absent; in the studies checked, under half of the shortfall reflects unresolved V genes, and no reason is known for the rest. The sample table contains 200,000 to 250,000 clones; only one count was recorded for more than 75% of them. Together, the top ten hold less than 3% of the sample. The sample consisted of PBMCs. The receptors stem from a woman aged 40 to 49 in good health and CMV-seronegative.

CDR3 residues: CASSTRLAGGDEQFF. As DNA, the CDR3 is TGCGCCAGCAGCACTAGACTAGCGGGAGGGGATGAGCAGTTCTTC. This sequence joins TRBV5-1 and TRBJ2-1; TRBD2 aligns across 14 bases. Trimming took 4 bases from V and 8 from J; bases not matched to a gene: 5. CDR1 is SGHRS, CDR2 YFSETQ, per germline. CDR3 length: 15 amino acids.

The chain has TRBV11-2 and TRBJ1-2; 8 bases line up with TRBD1. V trimming: 5 bases; J trimming: 4 bases; junction bases outside the gene matches: 15. The CDR3 covers 17 residues. Germline CDR1 and CDR2: SGHAT and FQNNGV. In DNA, the CDR3 is TGTGCCAGCAGCCCGACGGGGACAGGCTGGAGTAGCTATGGCTACACCTTC. Translating it yields CASSPTGTGWSSYGYTF.

The chain recombines TRBV2 with TRBJ1-2; 10 nucleotides align to TRBD1. Trimming cost V 5 bases and J 8 bases; bases outside gene matches: 14. There are 16 residues in the CDR3. Germline V gene lookup returns CDR1 SNHLY and CDR2 FYNNEI. CDR3 protein: CASSSEMTGTGVGYTF. Here the CDR3 DNA reads TGTGCCAGCAGTTCTGAAATGACCGGGACAGGGGTCGGCTACACCTTC. The full variable domain, with the rest looked up from reference TRBV2 and TRBJ1-2, is EPEVTQTPSHQVTQMGQEVILRCVPISNHLYFYWYRQILGQKVEFLVSFYNNEISEKSEIFDDQFSVERPDGSNFTLKIRSTKLEDSAMYFCASSSEMTGTGVGYTFGSGTRLTVV.

J is TRBJ2-1 and V is TRBV5-1; 8 nucleotides match TRBD2. Germline V gene lookup returns CDR1 SGHRS and CDR2 YFSETQ. The CDR3 covers 17 residues. Trimming removed 0 bases from V and 4 bases from J; junction bases left unmatched: 9. DNA for the CDR3: TGCGCCAGCAGCTTGGAGTGGGCTAGCGGGCTATACAATGAGCAGTTCTTC. It codes for CASSLEWASGLYNEQFF.

A single count supports this clone. The CDR3 region has the DNA TGTGCCAGCAGGGGGCAGGGGCTCAATTCACCCCTCCACTTT. Protein sequence: CASRGQGLNSPLHF. J is TRBJ1-6 and V is TRBV27; weak D call: TRBD1 (6 bases). The CDR3 has 14 residues. The V and J ends lost 6 bases and 7 bases respectively, with 13 bases between them. Germline CDR1 and CDR2: MNHEY and SMNVEV (reference sequence).

V usage is TRBV18 and J usage is TRBJ2-7; unclear D gene. The CDR3 consists of 13 residues. Trimming removed 3 bases from V and 1 base from J, with 7 bases in between. Germline V gives CDR1 KGHSH, CDR2 LQKENI. The CDR3 reads CASSPASSYEQYF. The CDR3 nucleotides are TGTGCCAGCTCACCGGCCAGTTCCTACGAGCAGTACTTC. Full variable domain (remainder filled in from reference TRBV18 and TRBJ2-7): NAGVMQNPRHLVRRRGQEARLRCSPMKGHSHVYWYRQLPEEGLKFMVYLQKENIIDESGMPKERFSAEFPKEGPSILRIQQVVRGDSAAYFCASSPASSYEQYFGPGTRLTVT.

The chain couples TRBV5-5 to TRBJ1-1, with no clear D. With 1 base removed from V and 6 bases from J, the gap between germline ends came to 4 bases. The CDR3 length is 11 residues. Germline CDR1 is SGHKS and CDR2 is YYEKEE (reference sequence). This chain's CDR3 is CASSLYSEAFF. The CDR3, as DNA: TGTGCCAGCAGCTTGTACTCTGAAGCTTTCTTT.

This chain connects TRBV30 to TRBJ2-1; TRBD2 aligns across 8 bases. This CDR3 region has 13 residues. CDR1 and CDR2 (germline): GTSNPN, SVGIG (reference sequence). J was trimmed by 6 bases and V by 6 bases; bases with no gene match: 7. CDR3 in DNA: TGTGCCTGTCCGGGACTAGGGGCCAATGAGCAGTTCTTC. This sequence encodes CACPGLGANEQFF. The whole variable domain, filled in from reference TRBV30 and TRBJ2-1, reads SQTIHQWPATLVQPVGSPLSLECTVEGTSNPNLYWYRQAAGRGLQLLFYSVGIGQISSEVPQNLSASRPQDRQFILSSKKLLLSDSGFYLCACPGLGANEQFFGPGTRLTVL.

This clone was seen a handful of times. The chain couples TRBV2 to TRBJ1-1; no reliable D call. Germline values: CDR1 SNHLY, CDR2 FYNNEI. The CDR3 runs to 12 residues. V was pared by 7 bases and J by 4 bases, with 10 bases between. The CDR3 DNA reads TGTGCCAGCACATCAGATGGCACTGAAGCTTTCTTT. Its translation is CASTSDGTEAFF.

The chain couples TRBV4-2 to TRBJ2-1, with 7 bases matching TRBD2. The CDR3 covers 16 residues. Germline V CDR1 and CDR2: LGHNA, YNFKEQ. V dropped 4 bases and J dropped 0; count of bases not matched to a gene: 6. The CDR3 sequence: CASSREGSSSYNEQFF. CDR3 nucleotide sequence: TGTGCCAGCAGCCGGGAGGGATCAAGCTCCTACAATGAGCAGTTCTTC.

The chain carries TRBV19 and TRBJ2-2; D is uncertain. The CDR3 is 14 residues long. Germline CDR1 reads LNHDA; CDR2 reads SQIVND (reference sequence). Deletions cut 5 bases from V and 6 bases from J, with 13 bases between. CDR3 bases: TGTGCCAGTAGTCCCGATGTACACCCCGGGGAGCTGTTTTTT. Translated, it gives CASSPDVHPGELFF.

The gene calls are TRBV12-5 and TRBJ1-2; D uncertain. The CDR3 contains 14 residues. The ends were cut back, 1 base at V and 4 bases at J, with 10 bases in the middle. Germline CDR1 LGHNT, CDR2 FRNRAP. Here the CDR3 DNA reads TGTGCTAGTGGTTTGGGGGCTCACGTCTATGGCTACACCTTC. Residues: CASGLGAHVYGYTF.

The chain uses TRBV18 and TRBJ1-5, with D hard to call. V shed 6 bases and J shed 4 bases, with 22 bases lying between them. This CDR3 is built from 17 residues. In germline, CDR1 is KGHSH, CDR2 LQKENI. The CDR3 coding sequence is TGTGCCAGCTCCCCAGCGGTCGGCCATTCGGGTAATCAGCCCCAGCATTTT. Protein sequence: CASSPAVGHSGNQPQHF.

This sequence joins TRBV5-1 and TRBJ2-5; 7 nucleotides match TRBD2. The V gene end was trimmed by 3 bases and the J gene end by 5 bases; junction bases not matched to a gene: 1. Germline assignment: CDR1 SGHRS and CDR2 YFSETQ. CDR3 length equals 12 residues. The CDR3 loop reads CASSWGGETQYF. The DNA for the CDR3 is TGCGCCAGCAGCTGGGGGGGGGAGACCCAGTACTTC.

In the case of this clone: This CDR3 is also generated by other DNA sequences in the sample. The chain couples TRBV7-9 to TRBJ2-7; 9 positions match TRBD1. V gave up 4 bases and J gave up 3 bases; unmatched junction bases: 7. The germline gives CDR1 SEHNR, CDR2 FQNEAQ (reference sequence). The CDR3 covers 15 residues. The CDR3 protein is CASSSTGQGYYEQYF. The CDR3 DNA reads as TGTGCCAGCAGCTCTACGGGACAGGGATACTACGAGCAGTACTTC.

This clone was seen once. V is TRBV19 and J is TRBJ2-2; TRBD2 aligns across 7 bases. The CDR3 loop spans 16 amino acids. The germline V gene encodes CDR1 LNHDA and CDR2 SQIVND (reference sequence). For the CDR3, the DNA is TGTGCAACATACAGTACGGGGGGAGTGGGGACCGGGGAGCTGTTTTTT. Its protein is CATYSTGGVGTGELFF.

The rearrangement links TRBV19 to TRBJ2-7; 10 bases fit TRBD1. V gave up 7 bases and J gave up 1 base; unmatched junction bases: 4. The germline gives CDR1 LNHDA, CDR2 SQIVND (reference sequence). This CDR3 spans 14 amino acids. The CDR3 coding sequence is TGTGCCAGTAAAGGGACAGGGGCTTCCTACGAGCAGTACTTC. As protein: CASKGTGASYEQYF.

This chain connects TRBV28 to TRBJ1-5; D is possibly TRBD1 (5 bases). The CDR3 is 13 amino acids. The germline gives CDR1 MDHEN, CDR2 SYDVKM. Trimming took off 7 bases at V and 7 bases at J, with 14 bases between the two ends. In DNA, the CDR3 is TGTGCCAGCACTTACCCAGGGTACCAGCCCCAGCATTTT. Translating it yields CASTYPGYQPQHF.

The rearrangement uses TRBV4-1 and TRBJ1-2, with D perhaps TRBD1 (6 bases). The length of the CDR3 is 16 residues. Germline V lookup: CDR1 MGHRA, CDR2 YSYEKL. V was trimmed by 1 base and J by 5 bases, leaving 17 bases between them. The CDR3: CASSQAVAGALYGYTF. The CDR3 nucleotides read TGCGCCAGCAGCCAAGCCGTGGCAGGGGCGCTTTATGGCTACACCTTC.

The V call is TRBV30, the J call TRBJ1-2; D not certain. V lost 5 bases to trimming and J lost 2 bases, with 9 bases between them. Germline V gene sequence: CDR1 GTSNPN, CDR2 SVGIG (reference sequence). This CDR3 has 12 residues. CDR3 nucleotides: TGTGCCTGGGGCAAATGGAACTATGGCTACACCTTC. This encodes CAWGKWNYGYTF.

Of note for this clone: This sample also contains other DNA sequences that code for the same CDR3. This rearrangement joins TRBV27 to TRBJ2-2; 7 bases agree with TRBD1. Per the germline V gene, CDR1 is MNHEY and CDR2 is SMNVEV (reference sequence). This CDR3 is built from 14 residues. The trim removed 8 bases at V and 2 bases at J, leaving 5 bases unmatched. The CDR3 sequence: CASSRQGNTGELFF. The CDR3 DNA reads as TGTGCCAGCTCACGACAGGGTAACACCGGGGAGCTGTTTTTT.